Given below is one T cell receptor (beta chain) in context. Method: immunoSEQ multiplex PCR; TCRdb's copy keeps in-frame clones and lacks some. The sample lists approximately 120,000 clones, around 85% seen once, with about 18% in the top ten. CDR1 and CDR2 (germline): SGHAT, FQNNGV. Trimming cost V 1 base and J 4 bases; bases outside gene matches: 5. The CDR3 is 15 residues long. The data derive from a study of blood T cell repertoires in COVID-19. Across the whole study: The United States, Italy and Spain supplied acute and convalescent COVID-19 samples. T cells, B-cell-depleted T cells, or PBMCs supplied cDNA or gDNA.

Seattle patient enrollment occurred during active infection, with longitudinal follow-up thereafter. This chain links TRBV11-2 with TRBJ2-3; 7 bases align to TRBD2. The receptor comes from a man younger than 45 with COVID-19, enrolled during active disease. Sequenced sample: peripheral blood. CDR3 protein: CASSLGAGEADTQYF. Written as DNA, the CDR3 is TGTGCCAGCAGCTTAGGGGCGGGAGAGGCAGATACGCAGTATTTT.